These 17 T cell receptor beta chains share one sample of origin, sequenced in a study of T cell responses to AZD1222 COVID-19 vaccine. Data came from immunoSEQ multiplex PCR; TCRdb stores just in-frame clones and leaves some out. In the table there are roughly 200,000 clones, more than 85% of which are singletons. This sample comprised peripheral blood, obtained 28 days after the second AZD1222 dose. The receptors here all came from an adult who received the AZD1222 COVID-19 vaccine.

The genes are TRBV21-1 and TRBJ2-7; no DNA check was done on the table's D call, TRBD1. TRBV21-1 has pseudogene status. The CDR3 contains 11 residues. CDR3 residues: CASPQRGQGYF. The CDR3 DNA follows: TGTGCCAGCCCGCAGCGGGGACAGGGGTACTTC.

The genes are TRBV18 and TRBJ1-3, with unresolved D. The germline V and J ends were trimmed by 3 bases and 0 bases, with 9 bases remaining between them. This CDR3 has 15 amino acids. From germline, CDR1 is KGHSH and CDR2 LQKENI. The CDR3 DNA reads as TGTGCCAGCTCACCTATCGGGGACTCTGGAAACACCATATATTTT. Translating it yields CASSPIGDSGNTIYF.

V usage is TRBV28 and J usage is TRBJ1-2, with no clear D. In germline, CDR1 is MDHEN, CDR2 SYDVKM. Deletions cut 4 bases from V and 5 bases from J, with 17 bases between. The CDR3 has 15 amino acids. As DNA, the CDR3 is TGTGCCAGCAGTTCGCCCCCCGAAGTTCGGTATGGCTACACCTTC. Translation gives CASSSPPEVRYGYTF.

The chain uses TRBV6-1 and TRBJ1-5; D is unclear. This CDR3 spans 14 amino acids. Trimming left V 7 bases short and J 6 bases short, with 16 bases between. CDR1 is MNHNS, CDR2 SASEGT, per germline. The DNA of the CDR3 is TGTGCCAGCAACCCGGACGCGGCGGTTCAGCCCCAGCATTTT. Translation: CASNPDAAVQPQHF.

This chain uses TRBV5-1 with TRBJ1-1; maybe TRBD1 (6 bases). The CDR3 is made up of 14 amino acids. Germline V CDR1 and CDR2: SGHRS, YFSETQ. Trimming took off 4 bases at V and 4 bases at J, with 14 bases between the two ends. The CDR3, as DNA: TGCGCCAGCAGCGTCACAGGGATCGGCACTGAAGCTTTCTTT. This sequence encodes CASSVTGIGTEAFF.

The chain combines TRBV7-2 with TRBJ1-2; D is unresolved. The CDR3 spans 14 residues. Between the trimmed V and J ends, which lost 6 bases and 4 bases, there was a span of 15 bases. Germline V lookup: CDR1 SGHTA, CDR2 FQGNSA. The CDR3 DNA is TGTGCCAGCAGAGCCCTTAGGGAAGGCTATGGCTACACCTTC. It codes for CASRALREGYGYTF.

The chain uses TRBV7-2 and TRBJ1-3, with D unresolved. The germline V gene encodes CDR1 SGHTA and CDR2 FQGNSA. CDR3 size: 14 residues. The V end was cut by 4 bases, the J end by 3 bases, with 10 bases between. The CDR3 DNA sequence: TGTGCCAGCAGCTCAAGGGTAGTTGGAAACACCATATATTTT. It specifies CASSSRVVGNTIYF.

This clone was seen repeatedly, ten times or more. The chain employs TRBV7-3 and TRBJ2-7, with TRBD2 matching over 7 bases. The CDR3 totals 15 residues. V shed 4 bases, J shed 1 base, and the junction held 7 bases outside the gene matches. Per the germline V gene, CDR1 is SGHTA and CDR2 is FQGTGA. The CDR3 protein is CASSSVGGSSYEQYF. The CDR3 DNA reads TGTGCCAGCAGCTCGGTCGGGGGGAGTTCCTACGAGCAGTACTTC.

The V gene is TRBV9, the J gene TRBJ2-1; 9 nucleotides agree with TRBD1. The CDR3 extends over 16 amino acids. Germline values: CDR1 SGDLS, CDR2 YYNGEE. The V and J ends lost 0 bases and 4 bases, in that order; junction bases with no gene match: 5. The CDR3 reads CASSVGSGQGYNEQFF. The DNA of the CDR3 is TGTGCCAGCAGCGTAGGATCTGGACAGGGGTACAATGAGCAGTTCTTC.

This sequence joins TRBV24-1 and TRBJ2-1; 9 positions match TRBD1. Losses at the gene ends were 4 bases for V and 16 bases for J; bases not matched to a gene: 7. There are 12 residues in the CDR3. The germline V gene encodes CDR1 KGHDR and CDR2 SFDVKD. The CDR3 DNA is TGTGCCACCAGTGACTACGGGACAGGGTTATTCTTC. Protein sequence: CATSDYGTGLFF.

The chain combines TRBV28 with TRBJ2-7; 8 bases match TRBD2. CDR3 length: 13 residues. Germline assignment: CDR1 MDHEN and CDR2 SYDVKM. V shed 6 bases, J shed 2 bases, and the junction held 3 bases outside the gene matches. CDR3 residues: CASSGGDAYEQYF. The DNA of the CDR3 is TGTGCCAGCAGCGGGGGGGACGCCTACGAGCAGTACTTC.

The J gene is TRBJ2-7, the V gene TRBV6-2 or TRBV6-3; no reliable D call. The ends were cut back, 8 bases at V and 3 bases at J, with 11 bases in the middle. Germline values: CDR1 MNHEY, CDR2 SVGEGT. The CDR3 is 12 amino acids. CDR3 sequence (DNA): TGTGCCAGCGGTAACTCGATCTACGAGCAGTACTTC. It yields the protein CASGNSIYEQYF.

DNA for the CDR3: TGTGCCAGTAGTATCTTCGGGACTAGCGAGGAGCAAGAGACCCAGTACTTC. This gives the protein CASSIFGTSEEQETQYF. The chain is built from TRBV19 and TRBJ2-5; 10 nucleotides line up with TRBD2. CDR1 is LNHDA and CDR2 is SQIVND in the germline V gene (reference sequence). The CDR3 consists of 17 residues. V trimming: 3 bases; J trimming: 2 bases; junction bases outside the gene matches: 9. The variable domain in full, completed from reference TRBV19 and TRBJ2-5, reads DGGITQSPKYLFRKEGQNVTLSCEQNLNHDAMYWYRQDPGQGLRLIYYSQIVNDFQKGDIAEGYSVSREKKESFPLTVTSAQKNPTAFYLCASSIFGTSEEQETQYFGPGTRLLVL.

This chain uses TRBV28 with TRBJ2-1, with D hard to call. This CDR3 contains 11 residues. Trimming took 5 bases from V and 5 from J, leaving 4 bases between them. Germline assignment: CDR1 MDHEN and CDR2 SYDVKM. This CDR3 reads CASSPHNEQFF. CDR3 nucleotides: TGTGCCAGCAGTCCCCACAATGAGCAGTTCTTC.

This clone appeared once. The rearrangement uses TRBV2 and TRBJ1-2; D is undetermined. Trimming took 6 bases from V and 4 from J, leaving 12 bases between them. The CDR3 is 13 amino acids. The V gene's germline CDR1 is SNHLY and CDR2 FYNNEI. The CDR3 sequence: CASSEGVGYGYTF. DNA of the CDR3: TGTGCCAGCAGCGAGGGCGTGGGCTATGGCTACACCTTC.

To note about this clone: Other DNA sequences from this sample encode an identical CDR3 as well. V gene TRBV18 combines with J gene TRBJ2-5; no clear D gene. The CDR3 sequence is 13 residues long. Germline V gene data show CDR1 as KGHSH and CDR2 as LQKENI. V dropped 2 bases and J dropped 5 bases, with 9 bases sitting between them. The CDR3: CASSPGLGETQYF. DNA of the CDR3: TGTGCCAGCTCACCAGGCCTGGGGGAGACCCAGTACTTC.

This clone was seen just once. The V gene is TRBV24-1, the J gene TRBJ2-5; no clear D gene. The CDR3 totals 15 residues. V gave up 3 bases and J gave up 1 base, with 11 bases separating them. Germline lookup yields CDR1 KGHDR and CDR2 SFDVKD. The CDR3 DNA reads TGTGCCACCAGTGATGGGGAAGACCCCCAAGAGACCCAGTACTTC. This codes for CATSDGEDPQETQYF.